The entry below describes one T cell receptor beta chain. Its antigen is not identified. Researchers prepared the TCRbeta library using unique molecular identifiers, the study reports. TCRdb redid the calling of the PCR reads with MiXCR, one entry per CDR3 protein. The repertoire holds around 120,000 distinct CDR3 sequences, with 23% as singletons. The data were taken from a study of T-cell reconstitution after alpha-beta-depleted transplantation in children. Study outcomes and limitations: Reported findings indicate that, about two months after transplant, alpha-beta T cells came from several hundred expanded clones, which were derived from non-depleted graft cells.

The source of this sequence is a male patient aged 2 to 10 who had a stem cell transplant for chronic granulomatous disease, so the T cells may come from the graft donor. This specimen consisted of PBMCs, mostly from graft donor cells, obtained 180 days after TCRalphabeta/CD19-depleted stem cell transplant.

The CDR3 loop reads CASSPLPSGGVEANVLTF. CDR3 nucleotides: TGTGCCAGCTCACCCTTGCCTAGCGGGGGGGTTGAAGCCAACGTCCTGACTTTC. The chain combines TRBV18 with TRBJ2-6; 12 nucleotides match TRBD2. After removal of 3 bases from V and 7 bases from J, the junction contained 10 bases not matched to a gene. The CDR3 runs 18 residues. Germline V gene sequence: CDR1 KGHSH, CDR2 LQKENI.